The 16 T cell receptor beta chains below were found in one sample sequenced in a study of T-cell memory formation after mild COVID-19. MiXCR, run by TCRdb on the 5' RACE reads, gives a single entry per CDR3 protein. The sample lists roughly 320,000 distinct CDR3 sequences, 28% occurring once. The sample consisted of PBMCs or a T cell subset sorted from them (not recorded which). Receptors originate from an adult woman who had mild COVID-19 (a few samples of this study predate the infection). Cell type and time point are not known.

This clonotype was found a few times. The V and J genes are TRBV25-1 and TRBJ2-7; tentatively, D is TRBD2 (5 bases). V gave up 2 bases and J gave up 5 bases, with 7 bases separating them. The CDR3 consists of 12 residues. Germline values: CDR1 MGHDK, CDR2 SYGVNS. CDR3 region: CASSEGSHEQYF. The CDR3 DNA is TGTGCCAGCAGTGAAGGGAGCCACGAGCAGTACTTC.

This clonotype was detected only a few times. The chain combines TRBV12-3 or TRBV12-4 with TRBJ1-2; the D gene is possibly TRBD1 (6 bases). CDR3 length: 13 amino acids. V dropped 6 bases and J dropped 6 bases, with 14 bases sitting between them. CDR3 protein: CASSLPGVDGYTF. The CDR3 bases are TGTGCCAGCAGCCTCCCAGGGGTGGATGGCTACACCTTC.

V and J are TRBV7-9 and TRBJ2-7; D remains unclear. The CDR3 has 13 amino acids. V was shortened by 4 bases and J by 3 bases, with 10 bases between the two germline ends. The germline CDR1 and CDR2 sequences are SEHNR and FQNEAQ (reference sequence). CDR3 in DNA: TGTGCCAGCAGCTCGGCGGAAGGCTACGAGCAGTACTTC. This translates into CASSSAEGYEQYF.

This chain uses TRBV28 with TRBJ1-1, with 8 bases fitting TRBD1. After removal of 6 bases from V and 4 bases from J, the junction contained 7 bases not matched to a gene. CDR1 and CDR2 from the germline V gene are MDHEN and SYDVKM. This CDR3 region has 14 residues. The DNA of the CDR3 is TGTGCCAGCAGGTCAGGGGGCGCGGGCACTGAAGCTTTCTTT. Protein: CASRSGGAGTEAFF.

CDR3 sequence reads: CASGPGGQGHYGYTF. The DNA for the CDR3 is TGTGCCAGCGGTCCAGGGGGACAGGGACACTATGGCTACACCTTC. The chain employs TRBV6-5 and TRBJ1-2; 9 bases agree with TRBD1. The CDR3 consists of 15 residues. V lost 8 bases, J lost 3 bases, and 10 bases stayed unmatched. CDR1 MNHEY and CDR2 SVGAGI come from the germline V gene.

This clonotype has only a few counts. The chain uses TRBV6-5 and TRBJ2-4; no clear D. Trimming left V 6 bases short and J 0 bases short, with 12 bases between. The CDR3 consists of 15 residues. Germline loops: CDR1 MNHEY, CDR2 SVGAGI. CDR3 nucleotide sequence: TGTGCCAGCAGCCCAGACGGTCTAGCCAAAAACATTCAGTACTTC. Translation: CASSPDGLAKNIQYF.

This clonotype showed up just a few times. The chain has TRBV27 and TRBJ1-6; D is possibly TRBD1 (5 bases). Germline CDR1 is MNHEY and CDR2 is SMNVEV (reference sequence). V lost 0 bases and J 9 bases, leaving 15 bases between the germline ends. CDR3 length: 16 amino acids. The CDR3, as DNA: TGTGCCAGCAGTTTATCGGGCAGGGCCGAAGCTTCACCCCTCCACTTT. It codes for CASSLSGRAEASPLHF.

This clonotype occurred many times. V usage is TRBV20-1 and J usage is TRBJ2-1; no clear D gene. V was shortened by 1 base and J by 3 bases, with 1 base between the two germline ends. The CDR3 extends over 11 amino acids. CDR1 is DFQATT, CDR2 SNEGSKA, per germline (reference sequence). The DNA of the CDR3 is TGCAGTGCTAGAGGCTACAATGAGCAGTTCTTC. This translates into CSARGYNEQFF.

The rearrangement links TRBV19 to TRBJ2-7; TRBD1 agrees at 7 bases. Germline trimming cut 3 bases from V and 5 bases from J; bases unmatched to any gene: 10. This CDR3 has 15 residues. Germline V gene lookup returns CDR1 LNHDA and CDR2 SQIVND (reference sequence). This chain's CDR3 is CASSINRGAPNEQYF. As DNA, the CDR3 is TGTGCCAGTAGTATCAACAGGGGAGCGCCCAACGAGCAGTACTTC. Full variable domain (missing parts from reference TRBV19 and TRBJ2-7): DGGITQSPKYLFRKEGQNVTLSCEQNLNHDAMYWYRQDPGQGLRLIYYSQIVNDFQKGDIAEGYSVSREKKESFPLTVTSAQKNPTAFYLCASSINRGAPNEQYFGPGTRLTVT.

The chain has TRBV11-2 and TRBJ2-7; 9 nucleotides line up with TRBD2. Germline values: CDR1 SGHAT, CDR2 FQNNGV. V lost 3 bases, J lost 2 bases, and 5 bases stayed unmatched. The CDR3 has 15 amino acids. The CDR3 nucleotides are TGTGCCAGCAGCTTCAGCGGGGGGAGCACCTACGAGCAGTACTTC. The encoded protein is CASSFSGGSTYEQYF.

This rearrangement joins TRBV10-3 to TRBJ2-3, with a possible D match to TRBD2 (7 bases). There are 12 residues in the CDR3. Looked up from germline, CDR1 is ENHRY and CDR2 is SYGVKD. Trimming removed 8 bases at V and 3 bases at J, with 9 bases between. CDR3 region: CAIRGATDTQYF. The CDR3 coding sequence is TGTGCCATCCGGGGGGCTACAGATACGCAGTATTTT.

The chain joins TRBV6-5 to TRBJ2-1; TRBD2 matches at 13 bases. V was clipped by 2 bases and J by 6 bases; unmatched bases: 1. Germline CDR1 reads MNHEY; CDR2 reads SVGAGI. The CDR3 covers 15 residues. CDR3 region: CASSYGTSGVNEQFF. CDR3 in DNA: TGTGCCAGCAGTTACGGGACTAGCGGGGTCAATGAGCAGTTCTTC.

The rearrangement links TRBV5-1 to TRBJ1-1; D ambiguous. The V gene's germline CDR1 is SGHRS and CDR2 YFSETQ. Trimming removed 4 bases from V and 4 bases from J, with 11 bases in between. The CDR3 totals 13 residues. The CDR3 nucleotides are TGCGCCAGCAGCCCACGGATGGGCACTGAAGCTTTCTTT. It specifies CASSPRMGTEAFF. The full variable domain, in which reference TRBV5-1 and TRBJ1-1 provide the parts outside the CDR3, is KAGVTQTPRYLIKTRGQQVTLSCSPISGHRSVSWYQQTPGQGLQFLFEYFSETQRNKGNFPGRFSGRQFSNSRSEMNVSTLELGDSALYLCASSPRMGTEAFFGQGTRLTVV.

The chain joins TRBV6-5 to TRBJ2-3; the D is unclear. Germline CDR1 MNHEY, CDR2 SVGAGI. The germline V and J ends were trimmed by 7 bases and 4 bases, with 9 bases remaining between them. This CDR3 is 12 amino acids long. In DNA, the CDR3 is TGTGCCAGCAAATCCTTTCCAGATACGCAGTATTTT. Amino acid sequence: CASKSFPDTQYF.

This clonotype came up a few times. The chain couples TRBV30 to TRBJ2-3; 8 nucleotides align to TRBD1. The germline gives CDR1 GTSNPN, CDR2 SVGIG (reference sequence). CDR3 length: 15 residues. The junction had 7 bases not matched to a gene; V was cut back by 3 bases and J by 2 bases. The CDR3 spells CAWSRTGGYTDTQYF. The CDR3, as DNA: TGTGCCTGGAGCCGAACAGGGGGTTACACAGATACGCAGTATTTT.

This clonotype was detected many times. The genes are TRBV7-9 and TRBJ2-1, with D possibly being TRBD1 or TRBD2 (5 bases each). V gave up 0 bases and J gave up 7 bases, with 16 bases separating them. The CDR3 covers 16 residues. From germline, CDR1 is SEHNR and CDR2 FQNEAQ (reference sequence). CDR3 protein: CASSLAITGTRNEQFF. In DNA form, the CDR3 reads TGTGCCAGCAGCTTAGCGATAACCGGGACCCGAAATGAGCAGTTCTTC.